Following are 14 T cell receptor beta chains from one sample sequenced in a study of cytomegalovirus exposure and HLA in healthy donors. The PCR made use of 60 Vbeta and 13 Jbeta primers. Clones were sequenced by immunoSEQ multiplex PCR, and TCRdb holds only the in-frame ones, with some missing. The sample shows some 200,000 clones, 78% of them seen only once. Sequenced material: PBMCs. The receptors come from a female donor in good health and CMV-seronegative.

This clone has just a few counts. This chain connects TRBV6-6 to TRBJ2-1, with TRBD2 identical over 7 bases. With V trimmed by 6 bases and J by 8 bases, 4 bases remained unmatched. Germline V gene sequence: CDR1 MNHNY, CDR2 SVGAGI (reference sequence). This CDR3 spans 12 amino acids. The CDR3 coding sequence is TGTGCCAGCAGGGGAGGGACGGATGAGCAGTTCTTC. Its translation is CASRGGTDEQFF.

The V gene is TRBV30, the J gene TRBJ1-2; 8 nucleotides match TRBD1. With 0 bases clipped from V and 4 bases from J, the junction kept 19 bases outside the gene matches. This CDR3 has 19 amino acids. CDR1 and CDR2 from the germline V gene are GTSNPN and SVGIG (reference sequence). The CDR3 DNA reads TGTGCCTGGAGTGTACCCCGATTAGTCCAGGGGGCGTTTAGCTATGGCTACACCTTC. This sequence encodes CAWSVPRLVQGAFSYGYTF.

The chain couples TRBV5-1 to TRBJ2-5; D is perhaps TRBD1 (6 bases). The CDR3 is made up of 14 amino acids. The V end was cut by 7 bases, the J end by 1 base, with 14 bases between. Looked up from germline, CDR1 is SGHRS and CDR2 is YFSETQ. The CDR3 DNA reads TGCGCCAGCGGCCCGGACAGAGGCCAAGAGACCCAGTACTTC. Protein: CASGPDRGQETQYF.

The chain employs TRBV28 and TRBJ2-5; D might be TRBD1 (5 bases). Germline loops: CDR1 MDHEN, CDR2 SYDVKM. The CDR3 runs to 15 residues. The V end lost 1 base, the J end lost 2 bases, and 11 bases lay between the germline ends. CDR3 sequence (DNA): TGTGCCAGCAGTTTATCCCAACAGGCGCAAGAGACCCAGTACTTC. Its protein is CASSLSQQAQETQYF. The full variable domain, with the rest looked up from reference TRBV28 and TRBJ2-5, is DVKVTQSSRYLVKRTGEKVFLECVQDMDHENMFWYRQDPGLGLRLIYFSYDVKMKEKGDIPEGYSVSREKKERFSLILESASTNQTSMYLCASSLSQQAQETQYFGPGTRLLVL.

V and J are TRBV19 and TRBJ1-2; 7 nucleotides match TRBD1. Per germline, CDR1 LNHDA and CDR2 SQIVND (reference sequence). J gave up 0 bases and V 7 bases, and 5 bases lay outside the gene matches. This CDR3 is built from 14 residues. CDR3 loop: CASTFDRANYGYTF. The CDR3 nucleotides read TGTGCCAGTACCTTTGACAGGGCTAACTATGGCTACACCTTC.

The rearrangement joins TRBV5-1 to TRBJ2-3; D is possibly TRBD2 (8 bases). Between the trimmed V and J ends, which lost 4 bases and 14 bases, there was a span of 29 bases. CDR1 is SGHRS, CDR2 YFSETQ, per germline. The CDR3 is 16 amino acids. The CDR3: CASSLLGTATSEYPYF. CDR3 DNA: TGCGCCAGCAGCCTCCTGGGGACAGCGACTAGCGAGTATCCGTATTTT.

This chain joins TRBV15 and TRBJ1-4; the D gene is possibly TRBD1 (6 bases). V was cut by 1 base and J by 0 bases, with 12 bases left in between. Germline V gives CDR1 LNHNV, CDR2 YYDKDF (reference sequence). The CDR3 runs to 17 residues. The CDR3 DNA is TGTGCCACCAGCAGAGTCTTTACAGGGACAACTAATGAAAAACTGTTTTTT. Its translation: CATSRVFTGTTNEKLFF.

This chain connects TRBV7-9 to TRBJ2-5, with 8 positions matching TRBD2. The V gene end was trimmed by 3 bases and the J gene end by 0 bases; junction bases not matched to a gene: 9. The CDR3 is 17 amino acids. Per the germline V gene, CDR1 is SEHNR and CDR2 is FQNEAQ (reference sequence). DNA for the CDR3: TGTGCCAGCAGCTTTTTCGGTAGCGGGACGAACCAAGAGACCCAGTACTTC. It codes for CASSFFGSGTNQETQYF.

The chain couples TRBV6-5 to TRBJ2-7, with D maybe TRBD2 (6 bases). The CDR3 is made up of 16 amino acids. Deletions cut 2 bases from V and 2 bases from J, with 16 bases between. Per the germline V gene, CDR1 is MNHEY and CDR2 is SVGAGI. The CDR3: CASSYPGRAGPYEQYF. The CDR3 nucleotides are TGTGCCAGCAGTTACCCCGGGAGAGCGGGTCCCTACGAGCAGTACTTC.

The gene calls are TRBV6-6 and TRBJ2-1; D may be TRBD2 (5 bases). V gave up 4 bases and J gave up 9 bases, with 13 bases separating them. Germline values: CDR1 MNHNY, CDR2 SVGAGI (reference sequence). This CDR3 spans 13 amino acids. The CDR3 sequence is CASSSRSAVEQFF. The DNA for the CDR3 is TGTGCCAGCAGTTCTCGTAGCGCGGTTGAGCAGTTCTTC.

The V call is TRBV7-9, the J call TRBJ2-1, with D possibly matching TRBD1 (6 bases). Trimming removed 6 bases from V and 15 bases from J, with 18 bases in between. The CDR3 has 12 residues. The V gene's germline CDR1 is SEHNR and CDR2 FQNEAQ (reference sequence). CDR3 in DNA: TGTGCCAGCAGTCCTGGACAGTACCACTCGTTCTTC. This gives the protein CASSPGQYHSFF.

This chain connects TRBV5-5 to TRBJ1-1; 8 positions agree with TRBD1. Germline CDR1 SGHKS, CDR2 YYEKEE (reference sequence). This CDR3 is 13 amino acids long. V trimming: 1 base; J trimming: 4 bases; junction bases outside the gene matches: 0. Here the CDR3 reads CASSLTGGTEAFF. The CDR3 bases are TGTGCCAGCAGCTTGACAGGGGGCACTGAAGCTTTCTTT.

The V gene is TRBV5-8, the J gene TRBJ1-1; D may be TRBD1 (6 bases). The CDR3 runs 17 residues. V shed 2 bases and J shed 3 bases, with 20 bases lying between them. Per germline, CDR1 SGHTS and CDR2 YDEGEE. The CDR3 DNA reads TGTGCCAGCAGCTTACCCTTAGGACGGGGGGCTGACACTGAAGCTTTCTTT. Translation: CASSLPLGRGADTEAFF.

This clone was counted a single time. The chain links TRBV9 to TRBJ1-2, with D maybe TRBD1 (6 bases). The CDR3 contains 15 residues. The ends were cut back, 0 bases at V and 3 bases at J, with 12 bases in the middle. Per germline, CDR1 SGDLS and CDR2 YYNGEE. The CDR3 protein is CASSVAGNRDYGYTF. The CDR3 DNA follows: TGTGCCAGCAGCGTAGCAGGGAACAGGGACTATGGCTACACCTTC.